The T cell receptor beta chain under discussion was sequenced for a study of blood T cell repertoires in COVID-19. On the study more broadly: Sample material is recorded as cDNA or gDNA derived from T cells, B-cell-depleted T cells, or PBMCs.

This CDR3 comprises 15 residues. The germline gives CDR1 MDHEN, CDR2 SYDVKM. V lost 4 bases, J lost 4 bases, and 16 bases lay in between. The protocol was immunoSEQ multiplex PCR, while the TCRdb copy is restricted to in-frame clones and leaves out a portion. Of 150,000 to 200,000 clones in the sample, roughly 70% are singletons; the top ten hold about 3%. J is TRBJ2-5 and V is TRBV28, with TRBD1 as a possible D gene (6 bases). This receptor was taken from a woman older than 75 with acute or convalescent COVID-19. The specimen sequenced was peripheral blood. CDR3 bases: TGTGCCAGCAGTTCGGCCGCAGGGGCGGGAGAGACCCAGTACTTC. Residues: CASSSAAGAGETQYF.